The clone carrying this TCR beta chain showed up just once. The data were obtained in a study of blood T cell repertoires in COVID-19. Study as a whole: COVID-19 samples from acute and convalescent phases originated in the United States, Italy and Spain. Nucleic acid was either cDNA or gDNA, and it came from T cells, B-cell-depleted T cells, or PBMCs.

CDR1 and CDR2 (germline): LNHDA, SQIVND (reference sequence). CDR3 length: 12 amino acids. Trimming cost V 3 bases and J 7 bases, with 7 bases left between them. Original handling: Estimated nucleated cell counts came from reference gene primer amplification. Profiled with immunoSEQ multiplex PCR; TCRdb holds only in-frame clones, not every one. Clone size and V and J calls were adopted from that table, with D and trimming inferred from the DNA. The repertoire includes roughly 130,000 clones, about 80% of them detected once, and roughly 9% sits in the top ten. This sequence joins TRBV19 and TRBJ2-1; possible D gene TRBD2, 6 bases. The sequenced sample consisted of peripheral blood. This receptor was taken from a man aged 35 to 55 with active or convalescent COVID-19. The CDR3: CASSMGGNEQFF. CDR3 nucleotides: TGTGCCAGTAGTATGGGGGGAAATGAGCAGTTCTTC.